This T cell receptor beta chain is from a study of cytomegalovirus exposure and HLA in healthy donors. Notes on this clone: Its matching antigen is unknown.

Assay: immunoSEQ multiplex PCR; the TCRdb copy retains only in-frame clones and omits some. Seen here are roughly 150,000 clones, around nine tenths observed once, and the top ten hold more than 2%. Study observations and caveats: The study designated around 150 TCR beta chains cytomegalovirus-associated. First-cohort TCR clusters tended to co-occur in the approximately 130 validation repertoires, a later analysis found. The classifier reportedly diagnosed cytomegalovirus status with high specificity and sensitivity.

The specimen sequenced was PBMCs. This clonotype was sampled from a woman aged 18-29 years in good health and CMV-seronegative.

The CDR3 coding sequence is TGTGCCAGCAGTTATGGGGCAGTTCGCACTGAAGCTTTCTTT. Encoded protein: CASSYGAVRTEAFF. This chain connects TRBV6-5 to TRBJ1-1; tentatively, D is TRBD1 (5 bases). Germline V lookup: CDR1 MNHEY, CDR2 SVGAGI. The CDR3 contains 14 residues. Trimming cost V 3 bases and J 4 bases, with 12 bases left between them.